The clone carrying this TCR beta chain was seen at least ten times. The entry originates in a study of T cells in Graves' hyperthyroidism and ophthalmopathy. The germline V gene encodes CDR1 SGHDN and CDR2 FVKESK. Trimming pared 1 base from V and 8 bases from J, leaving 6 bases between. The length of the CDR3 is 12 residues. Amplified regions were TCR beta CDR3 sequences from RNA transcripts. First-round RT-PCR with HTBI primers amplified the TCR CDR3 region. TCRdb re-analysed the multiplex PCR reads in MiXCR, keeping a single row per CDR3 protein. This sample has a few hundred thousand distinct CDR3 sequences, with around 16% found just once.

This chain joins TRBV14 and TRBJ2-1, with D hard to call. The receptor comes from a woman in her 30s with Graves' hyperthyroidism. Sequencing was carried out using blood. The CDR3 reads CASSQVGYEQFF. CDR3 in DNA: TGTGCCAGCAGCCAAGTTGGTTATGAGCAGTTCTTC. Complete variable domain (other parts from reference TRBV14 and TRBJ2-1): EAGVTQFPSHSVIEKGQTVTLRCDPISGHDNLYWYRRVMGKEIKFLLHFVKESKQDESGMPNNRFLAERTGGTYSTLKVQPAELEDSGVYFCASSQVGYEQFFGPGTRLTVL.